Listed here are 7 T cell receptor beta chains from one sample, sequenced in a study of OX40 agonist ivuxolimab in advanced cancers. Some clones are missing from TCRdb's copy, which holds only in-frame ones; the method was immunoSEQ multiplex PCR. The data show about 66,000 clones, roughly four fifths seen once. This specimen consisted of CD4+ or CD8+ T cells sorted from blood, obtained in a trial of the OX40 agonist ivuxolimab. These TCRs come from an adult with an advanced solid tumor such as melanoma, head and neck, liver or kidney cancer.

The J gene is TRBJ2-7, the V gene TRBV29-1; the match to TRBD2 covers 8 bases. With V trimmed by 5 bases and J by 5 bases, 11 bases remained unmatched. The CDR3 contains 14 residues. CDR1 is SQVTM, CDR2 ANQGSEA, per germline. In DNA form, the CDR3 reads TGCAGCGTTCCTTTAGCGGGGAGGGCCAACGAGCAGTACTTC. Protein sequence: CSVPLAGRANEQYF.

The DNA for the CDR3 is TGTGCCAGCAAAATACAGAACACCGGGGAGCTGTTTTTT. The encoded protein is CASKIQNTGELFF. The rearrangement uses TRBV7-2 and TRBJ2-2; D gene uncertain. This CDR3 region has 13 residues. Germline V gene data show CDR1 as SGHTA and CDR2 as FQGNSA. Between the trimmed V and J ends, which lost 7 bases and 1 base, there was a span of 7 bases.

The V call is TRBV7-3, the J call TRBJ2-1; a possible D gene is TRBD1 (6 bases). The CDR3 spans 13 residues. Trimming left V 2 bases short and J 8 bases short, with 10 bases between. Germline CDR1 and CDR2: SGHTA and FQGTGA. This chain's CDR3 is CASSLGGGHEQFF. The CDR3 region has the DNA TGTGCCAGCAGCTTAGGGGGCGGACATGAGCAGTTCTTC.

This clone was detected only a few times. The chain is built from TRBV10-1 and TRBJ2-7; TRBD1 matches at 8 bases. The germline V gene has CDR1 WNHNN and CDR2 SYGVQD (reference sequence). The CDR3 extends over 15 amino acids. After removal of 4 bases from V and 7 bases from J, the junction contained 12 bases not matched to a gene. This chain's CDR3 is CASSGVGTGTLEQYF. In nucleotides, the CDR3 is TGCGCCAGCAGTGGAGTCGGGACAGGTACTTTGGAGCAGTACTTC.

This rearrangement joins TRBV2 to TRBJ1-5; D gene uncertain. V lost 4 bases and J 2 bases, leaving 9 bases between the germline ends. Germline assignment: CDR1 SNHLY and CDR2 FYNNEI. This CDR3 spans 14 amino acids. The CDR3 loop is CASSGRTRNQPQHF. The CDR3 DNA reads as TGTGCCAGCAGTGGGCGGACCCGCAATCAGCCCCAGCATTTT. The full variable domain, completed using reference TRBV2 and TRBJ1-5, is EPEVTQTPSHQVTQMGQEVILRCVPISNHLYFYWYRQILGQKVEFLVSFYNNEISEKSEIFDDQFSVERPDGSNFTLKIRSTKLEDSAMYFCASSGRTRNQPQHFGDGTRLSIL.

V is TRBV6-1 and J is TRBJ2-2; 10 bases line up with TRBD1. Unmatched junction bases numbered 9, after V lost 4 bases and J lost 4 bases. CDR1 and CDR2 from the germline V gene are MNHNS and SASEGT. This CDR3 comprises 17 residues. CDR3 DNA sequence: TGTGCCAGCAGTGCCCCGACAGGGGGCTTCGGCACCGGGGAGCTGTTTTTT. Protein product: CASSAPTGGFGTGELFF.

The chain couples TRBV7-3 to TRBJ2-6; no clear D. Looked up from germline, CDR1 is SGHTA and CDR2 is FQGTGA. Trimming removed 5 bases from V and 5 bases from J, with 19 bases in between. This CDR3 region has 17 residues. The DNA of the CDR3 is TGTGCCAGCAGCCCAGAACGCTTACAAAGTCGGGCCAACGTCCTGACTTTC. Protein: CASSPERLQSRANVLTF.